This TCR beta chain derives from a study of identical twins' blood T cells. Study context: Twelve libraries, six alpha and six beta, gave 50 million to 55 million reads.

Whole-study results and caveats: Abundant TCRbeta CDR3s overlapped more between twins than with unrelated donors.

In the authors' workflow: Clonotypes per individual ranged from about 90,000 to nearly 500,000. TCRdb used MiXCR to reprocess the 5' RACE reads, holding one entry per CDR3 protein. Clone size and V and J calls follow TCRdb, not the original study. The sample lists around 380,000 distinct CDR3 sequences, about 28% occurring once. This CDR3 spans 15 amino acids. Germline V lookup: CDR1 MNHEY, CDR2 SVGAGI. Trimming shortened V by 2 bases and J by 4 bases, and 14 bases separated the two germline ends. Points on this clonotype: The antigen is not known.

Six healthy women, forming three identical twin pairs, donated samples. This chain links TRBV6-5 with TRBJ1-1; D is uncertain. The sequenced sample was PBMCs. This sequence was found in a woman between 18 and 55 years old in good health. The CDR3 region is CASSYTIPRGTEAFF. The CDR3 coding sequence is TGTGCCAGCAGTTACACGATTCCACGGGGCACTGAAGCTTTCTTT.